This is a list of T cell receptor beta chains from one sample in a study of shared clonotypes between healthy human individuals. Measured with immunoSEQ multiplex PCR; TCRdb has only the in-frame clones, and not every one. Of under 550,000 clones listed, about 96% were seen once; the top ten hold less than 0.06%. Source material: naive CD4+ T cells sorted from blood. Receptor source: a woman aged 25 to 39 in good health. Each CDR3 is given with its conserved first and last residue. D genes are given only for firm matches. Rows give clone size only sometimes, using once, few, many, or a class for an expanded clone.

V,size,J,D,DNA,CDR3
TRBV6-6,.,TRBJ1-1,.,TGTGCCAGCGGGTGGGGGCGATCACCGAACACTGAAGCTTTCTTT,CASGWGRSPNTEAFF
TRBV5-1,.,TRBJ1-4,TRBD1,TGCGCCAGCAGCTTGGGCTCCGGGACAGGGGGTGAAAAACTGTTTTTT,CASSLGSGTGGEKLFF
TRBV4-1,.,TRBJ1-1,TRBD1,TGCGCCAGCAGCCAAGATAGGAACAGGGGGATGAACACTGAAGCTTTCTTT,CASSQDRNRGMNTEAFF
TRBV19,.,TRBJ1-5,TRBD1,TGTGCCAGTAGTATAGGACAGGGTTACAATCAGCCCCAGCATTTT,CASSIGQGYNQPQHF
TRBV28,.,TRBJ1-1,TRBD1,TGTGCCAGCATTCGGGACAGGGGCGCAGCTTTCTTT,CASIRDRGAAFF
TRBV7-3,.,TRBJ2-2,.,TGTGCCAGCAGACGAGGAAGTAGCGTAACCGGGGAGCTGTTTTTT,CASRRGSSVTGELFF
TRBV5-1,.,TRBJ1-2,.,TGCGCCAGCAGTTTTACCGGGACATTTAACTATGGCTACACCTTC,CASSFTGTFNYGYTF
TRBV5-1,.,TRBJ2-7,TRBD2,TGCGCCAGCAGCCCACCCGGAGCAGGGACTAGTAGGGAGCAGTACTTC,CASSPPGAGTSREQYF
TRBV7-9,.,TRBJ1-5,.,TGTGCCAGCAGCTTAGCGTCAGGCGGATTTCTTAGCAATCAGCCCCAGCATTTT,CASSLASGGFLSNQPQHF
TRBV30,.,TRBJ2-7,.,TGTGCCTTACACGGGACCGTCTACGAGCAGTACTTC,CALHGTVYEQYF
TRBV2,.,TRBJ1-1,TRBD1,TGTGCCAGCAGTTCCAGGGGGCTTGTCACTGAAGCTTTCTTT,CASSSRGLVTEAFF
TRBV19,.,TRBJ1-5,.,TGTGCCAGTAGAACGTTTGCCAGGGCTCAGACCCAGCATTTT,CASRTFARAQTQHF
TRBV30,.,TRBJ1-5,.,TGTGCCTGGAGTTCGGGGGCGATTAATCAGCCCCAGCATTTT,CAWSSGAINQPQHF
TRBV2,.,TRBJ1-4,TRBD1,TGTGCCAGCAGTGAGCGACAGGGGGCGGAAAAACTGTTTTTT,CASSERQGAEKLFF
TRBV27,.,TRBJ2-7,.,TGTGCCAGCAAACTCTTACGGGACCCGTTCTACGAGCAGTACTTC,CASKLLRDPFYEQYF
TRBV19,.,TRBJ2-1,TRBD2,TGTGCCAGTAGTAGGAGACCTAGCGGGAGCGCATCCTACAATGAGCAGTTCTTC,CASSRRPSGSASYNEQFF
TRBV5-6,.,TRBJ2-1,TRBD2,TGTGCCAGCAGCTTAGGTTCATTAGCGGGAGTCGGGTACAATGAGCAGTTCTTC,CASSLGSLAGVGYNEQFF
TRBV9,.,TRBJ2-7,TRBD1,TGTGCCAGCAGCTTTTTACAGGGGGGCGAGCAGTACTTC,CASSFLQGGEQYF
TRBV5-8,.,TRBJ2-1,TRBD1,TGTGCCAGCAGCCAACCGGGACAGGGGAACTACAATGAGCAGTTCTTC,CASSQPGQGNYNEQFF
TRBV28,.,TRBJ1-2,TRBD1,TGTGCCAGCAGTACGGCGACAGGGAGGGGTGGCTACACCTTC,CASSTATGRGGYTF
TRBV19,.,TRBJ2-7,TRBD2,TGTGCCAGTAGTACGGGGACTAGCGGGGTTTACGTCTACGAGCAGTACTTC,CASSTGTSGVYVYEQYF
TRBV5-4,.,TRBJ1-2,TRBD1,TGTGCCAGCAGCTTGGTGGGGACAGATTATGGCTACACCTTC,CASSLVGTDYGYTF
TRBV11-2,.,TRBJ2-3,.,TGTGCCAGCAGTCGACCGGCAACCACGCAGTATTTT,CASSRPATTQYF
TRBV15,.,TRBJ1-5,.,TGTGCCACCAGCAGAGATCGGGGAAGGAATGGCAATCAGCCCCAGCATTTT,CATSRDRGRNGNQPQHF
TRBV7-2,.,TRBJ1-1,.,TGTGCCAGCAGCTTAACGGCAGGGAGCACTGAAGCTTTCTTT,CASSLTAGSTEAFF
TRBV4-2,.,TRBJ1-1,TRBD1,TGTGCCAGCAGCCAAGAGACAGGGGGGTACACTGAAGCTTTCTTT,CASSQETGGYTEAFF
TRBV6-6,.,TRBJ2-1,TRBD2,TGTGCCAGCAGTACCGCCCGGGGACTAGACTACAATGAGCAGTTCTTC,CASSTARGLDYNEQFF
TRBV6-6,.,TRBJ2-7,.,TGTGCCAGCAGAAAACCGACAGGCCCCGAGCAGTACTTC,CASRKPTGPEQYF
TRBV5-8,.,TRBJ2-1,TRBD2,TGTGCCAGCAGTTGGGGGACTAGCGGGACCAATGAGCAGTTCTTC,CASSWGTSGTNEQFF
TRBV28,.,TRBJ2-7,.,TGTGCCAGCAGTTTGCGCGTGGGTTACGAGCAGTACTTC,CASSLRVGYEQYF
TRBV7-2,.,TRBJ1-5,.,TGTGCCAGCAGCCCGGGGCCGGCGAGCAATCAGCCCCAGCATTTT,CASSPGPASNQPQHF
TRBV28,.,TRBJ1-5,.,TGTGCCAGCAGTTTGGGGGGCAGCAATCAGCCCCAGCATTTT,CASSLGGSNQPQHF
TRBV11-2,once,TRBJ1-4,TRBD1,TGTGCCAGCAGCTTAGGACAGGGCGCCGAAAAACTGTTTTTT,CASSLGQGAEKLFF
TRBV5-6,.,TRBJ2-7,TRBD2,TGTGCCAGCAGCACGGGACTAGCGGGAGTATACGAGCAGTACTTC,CASSTGLAGVYEQYF
TRBV6-1,.,TRBJ2-5,TRBD2,TGTGCCAGCAAGGGGACTAGCGGCTGGCAAGAGACCCAGTACTTC,CASKGTSGWQETQYF
TRBV5-8,.,TRBJ2-5,TRBD1,TGTGCCGGCACGGGACAGGACGTTACCCAAGAGACCCAGTACTTC,CAGTGQDVTQETQYF
TRBV5-6,.,TRBJ2-7,.,TGTGCCAGCAGCTTGAGAGGGGCCCGCTCCTACGAGCAGTACTTC,CASSLRGARSYEQYF
TRBV5-5,.,TRBJ2-7,.,TGTGCCAGCGGCATTGGATACGGAGTAAGCTCCTACGAGCAGTACTTC,CASGIGYGVSSYEQYF
TRBV6-5,.,TRBJ2-2,TRBD1,TGTGCCAGCAGTTACTCGCAGGGGGTGTTTAACGGGGAGCTGTTTTTT,CASSYSQGVFNGELFF
TRBV11-2,.,TRBJ2-3,.,TGTGCCAGCAGCCAAGGGTCCGTCGCAGATACGCAGTATTTT,CASSQGSVADTQYF
TRBV25-1,.,TRBJ2-7,TRBD1,TGTGCCAGCAGACAGGGGGCGACCTACGAGCAGTACTTC,CASRQGATYEQYF